This TCR beta chain originates from a study of beta chain features in type 1 diabetes. Study results and caveats: Insertion counts at VDJ junctions were lower in type 1 diabetes patients, who also showed more deletions there. Researchers report that Type 1 diabetes patients had moderately but significantly shorter TCRB CDR3s across all four CD4+ subsets.

TCRB transcripts that were expressed got sequenced, as all of the isolated RNA had been reverse transcribed. Profiled with immunoSEQ multiplex PCR; TCRdb holds only in-frame clones, not every one. Of approximately 170,000 clones listed, 6% to 9% are singletons. Concerning this clone itself: Antigen: not known.

CDR3 length: 15 residues. V shed 0 bases and J shed 5 bases, with 11 bases lying between them. From germline, CDR1 is SGHRS and CDR2 YFSETQ. The gene calls are TRBV5-1 and TRBJ2-2; the D is unclear. The TCR originated in a man younger than 30 with type 1 diabetes. Sequenced: central memory CD4+ T cells from blood. The CDR3 bases are TGCGCCAGCAGCTTGGGGTTCCTTGAGACCGGGGAGCTGTTTTTT. It translates to CASSLGFLETGELFF.